These T cell receptor beta chains were read from a single sample in a study of cytomegalovirus exposure and HLA in healthy donors. Generated by immunoSEQ multiplex PCR, the TCRdb table keeps only in-frame clones and is missing some. The sample includes roughly 330,000 clones, around 90% of them seen just once. The sequenced sample was PBMCs. The receptor set was obtained from a woman in her thirties in good health and CMV-seropositive. Each CDR3 is given with its conserved first and last residue. The order of the fields is clone size, J gene, D gene, V gene, CDR3 DNA, CDR3 protein. The D gene is left open where the match is weak. A row's size may be missing; if present it is once, few, many or a size class.

clone_size: .
j_call: TRBJ2-2
d_call: .
v_call: TRBV11-2
cdr3_nt: TGTGCCAGCAGCTTAGATCATGGCGGATCCCGCGGGACCGGGGAGCTGTTTTTT
cdr3_aa: CASSLDHGGSRGTGELFF

clone_size: .
j_call: TRBJ2-2
d_call: TRBD2
v_call: TRBV6-5
cdr3_nt: TGTGCCAGCAGCCCAAACCTGGGGGGGAGGGTGTTTTTT
cdr3_aa: CASSPNLGGRVFF

clone_size: .
j_call: TRBJ2-1
d_call: TRBD2
v_call: TRBV7-9
cdr3_nt: TGTGCCAGCAGCCAGGGACTAGCGGGCAACAATAGGTTTCCAATCGAGCAGTTCTTC
cdr3_aa: CASSQGLAGNNRFPIEQFF

clone_size: .
j_call: TRBJ2-2
d_call: .
v_call: TRBV6-6
cdr3_nt: TGTGCCAGCAGTTACGGCCGGGGCCCAACCGGGGAGCTGTTTTTT
cdr3_aa: CASSYGRGPTGELFF

clone_size: once
j_call: TRBJ2-1
d_call: .
v_call: TRBV6-4
cdr3_nt: TGTGCCAGCAGTGATCCCCCATACAATGAGCAGTTCTTC
cdr3_aa: CASSDPPYNEQFF

clone_size: .
j_call: TRBJ2-1
d_call: TRBD1
v_call: TRBV5-6
cdr3_nt: TGTGCCAGCAGCCGGGGACAGGTCAATGAGCAGTTCTTC
cdr3_aa: CASSRGQVNEQFF

clone_size: .
j_call: TRBJ2-1
d_call: TRBD2
v_call: TRBV7-6
cdr3_nt: TGTGCCAGCAGCTCGACTAGGACTAGCGGGAGGGATGAGCAGTTCTTC
cdr3_aa: CASSSTRTSGRDEQFF

clone_size: .
j_call: TRBJ2-1
d_call: .
v_call: TRBV30
cdr3_nt: TGTGCCTGGAGTGTACTCCGGGGACCGGGCTCCTACAATGAGCAGTTCTTC
cdr3_aa: CAWSVLRGPGSYNEQFF

clone_size: .
j_call: TRBJ1-4
d_call: .
v_call: TRBV7-8
cdr3_nt: TGTGCCAGCAGCTTGGGCCCAATTGAAAAACTGTTTTTT
cdr3_aa: CASSLGPIEKLFF

clone_size: .
j_call: TRBJ2-5
d_call: .
v_call: TRBV18
cdr3_nt: TGTGCCAGCTCACGAGGGAGTTTCGAGACCCAGTACTTC
cdr3_aa: CASSRGSFETQYF

clone_size: .
j_call: TRBJ2-1
d_call: TRBD2
v_call: TRBV27
cdr3_nt: TGTGCCAGCACCACTAGCGGCTCCTACAATGAGCAGTTCTTC
cdr3_aa: CASTTSGSYNEQFF

clone_size: .
j_call: TRBJ2-7
d_call: .
v_call: TRBV4-2
cdr3_nt: TGTGCCAGCAGCCTACAGGTTCTATACGAGCAGTACTTC
cdr3_aa: CASSLQVLYEQYF

clone_size: .
j_call: TRBJ2-1
d_call: TRBD2
v_call: TRBV4-3
cdr3_nt: TGCGCCAGCAGCCCGGGACTAGACTCCTACAATGAGCAGTTCTTC
cdr3_aa: CASSPGLDSYNEQFF

clone_size: .
j_call: TRBJ2-5
d_call: TRBD2
v_call: TRBV7-2
cdr3_nt: TGTGCCAGCAGCTTAGTCCCGGGACTAGCGGGAGAAGACCAGTACTTC
cdr3_aa: CASSLVPGLAGEDQYF

clone_size: .
j_call: TRBJ2-3
d_call: TRBD2
v_call: TRBV29-1
cdr3_nt: TGCAGCGTTGTCACTAGCGGGAGGACTGCAGATACGCAGTATTTT
cdr3_aa: CSVVTSGRTADTQYF

clone_size: .
j_call: TRBJ1-2
d_call: .
v_call: TRBV28
cdr3_nt: TGTGCCAGCAGTGATGGCTATGGCTACACCTTC
cdr3_aa: CASSDGYGYTF

clone_size: .
j_call: TRBJ2-7
d_call: TRBD1
v_call: TRBV19
cdr3_nt: TGTGCCAGTAGCGCCGGGACAGGGTACGAGCAGTACTTC
cdr3_aa: CASSAGTGYEQYF

clone_size: .
j_call: TRBJ2-1
d_call: .
v_call: TRBV11-2
cdr3_nt: TGTGCCAGCAGCCCGACTACCAATGAGCAGTTCTTC
cdr3_aa: CASSPTTNEQFF

clone_size: .
j_call: TRBJ2-3
d_call: TRBD1
v_call: TRBV5-1
cdr3_nt: TGCGCCAGCAGCTTACCGGGACAGGGGTTTACCACTAGCACAGATACGCAGTATTTT
cdr3_aa: CASSLPGQGFTTSTDTQYF

clone_size: .
j_call: TRBJ1-2
d_call: TRBD1
v_call: TRBV9
cdr3_nt: TGTGCCAGCAGCGTGCGGCAGGGGGCTTATGGCTACACCTTC
cdr3_aa: CASSVRQGAYGYTF

clone_size: once
j_call: TRBJ1-1
d_call: .
v_call: TRBV9
cdr3_nt: TGTGCCAGCAGCGCCGCGGGGGGACACTACACTGAAGCTTTCTTT
cdr3_aa: CASSAAGGHYTEAFF

clone_size: .
j_call: TRBJ2-6
d_call: TRBD1
v_call: TRBV27
cdr3_nt: TGTGCCAGCAGGGAACGGACAGGGGCCCCCATCTCTGGGGCCAACGTCCTGACTTTC
cdr3_aa: CASRERTGAPISGANVLTF

clone_size: .
j_call: TRBJ1-2
d_call: .
v_call: TRBV28
cdr3_nt: TGTGCCAGCAGTTTCGAGGGCGCCGGGTATGGCTACACCTTC
cdr3_aa: CASSFEGAGYGYTF

clone_size: .
j_call: TRBJ2-5
d_call: .
v_call: TRBV9
cdr3_nt: TGTGCCAGCAGCGGTCAAAGTAGGCGGGGAAATCAAGAGACCCAGTACTTC
cdr3_aa: CASSGQSRRGNQETQYF